Listed here is a single T cell receptor beta chain. The sample comes from a study of T cell responses to AZD1222 COVID-19 vaccine. Method: immunoSEQ multiplex PCR; TCRdb's copy keeps in-frame clones and lacks some. The repertoire holds roughly 130,000 clones, approximately 88% seen once, with roughly 8% in the top ten. V lost 5 bases and J 5 bases, leaving 18 bases between the germline ends. Germline CDR1 and CDR2: MNHEY and SMNVEV (reference sequence). The CDR3 runs to 16 residues. The J gene is TRBJ2-2, the V gene TRBV27, with D possibly TRBD1 on 6 matching bases. The sequence derives from an adult in good health. The specimen comprised peripheral blood, sampled on day 0 of AZD1222 vaccination. The CDR3 nucleotides read TGTGCCAGCAGTCTCCCCGGGACGGACAGAACCGGGGAGCTGTTTTTT. Its translation: CASSLPGTDRTGELFF.